This T cell receptor (beta chain) stems from a study of cytomegalovirus exposure and HLA in healthy donors. For the study at large: Counted in an early data release were roughly 87 million unique TCRs from HLA-typed donors. Study results and caveats: It emerged from a later analysis that several of the most significant clusters appeared to be linked to common viral pathogens. A later analysis reportedly found that, within productive TCRs, an Asian-associated ancestry cluster had fewer N-insertions than the mean observed across the roughly 730 donors. When analyzed later, a missense DCLRE1C variant was found to be linked to TCR beta V- and J-gene trimming.

Primers included in the PCR were 60 Vbeta and 13 Jbeta primers. The protocol was immunoSEQ multiplex PCR, while the TCRdb copy is restricted to in-frame clones and leaves out a portion. Its table lists approximately 50,000 clones. A word on this clone: No antigen is known for it.

After removal of 6 bases from V and 2 bases from J, the junction contained 5 bases not matched to a gene. The CDR3 contains 15 residues. CDR1 and CDR2 from the germline V gene are LNHDA and SQIVND (reference sequence). What was sequenced was PBMCs. The sequence was collected from a male donor in good health and CMV-seronegative. J is TRBJ1-5 and V is TRBV19; the match to TRBD1 covers 9 bases. DNA of the CDR3: TGTGCCAGTAGGGACAGGGGACGCGGCAATCAGCCCCAGCATTTT. It is translated as CASRDRGRGNQPQHF. Together with reference TRBV19 and TRBJ1-5, the CDR3 gives the full variable domain: DGGITQSPKYLFRKEGQNVTLSCEQNLNHDAMYWYRQDPGQGLRLIYYSQIVNDFQKGDIAEGYSVSREKKESFPLTVTSAQKNPTAFYLCASRDRGRGNQPQHFGDGTRLSIL.